This passage covers 23 T cell receptor beta chains from one sample sequenced in a study of shared clonotypes between healthy human individuals. The data were produced by immunoSEQ multiplex PCR, yet TCRdb's version contains in-frame clones alone and is incomplete. The sample shows 600,000 to 750,000 clones, over 55% of them seen only once. Sequencing was carried out using memory CD4+ T cells sorted from blood. Subset specified: CD45RA-negative fraction. The receptors originated from a woman aged 25 to 39 in good health.

A note on this clone: The same CDR3 can be traced to other DNA sequences in this sample. J is TRBJ2-1 and V is TRBV9, with 9 bases lining up with TRBD1. CDR1 and CDR2 (germline): SGDLS, YYNGEE. There are 15 residues in the CDR3. V lost 3 bases and J lost 8; bases outside the gene matches: 9. The CDR3 sequence: CASSAPGQGIDEQFF. The DNA of the CDR3 is TGTGCCAGCAGCGCGCCCGGACAGGGGATCGATGAGCAGTTCTTC. Looking up the rest from reference TRBV9 and TRBJ2-1 gives the full variable domain: DSGVTQTPKHLITATGQRVTLRCSPRSGDLSVYWYQQSLDQGLQFLIQYYNGEERAKGNILERFSAQQFPDLHSELNLSSLELGDSALYFCASSAPGQGIDEQFFGPGTRLTVL.

V and J are TRBV7-9 and TRBJ2-3; D is undetermined. Trimming cost V 8 bases and J 2 bases, with 14 bases left between them. This CDR3 has 14 amino acids. Germline CDR1 reads SEHNR; CDR2 reads FQNEAQ (reference sequence). CDR3 protein: CASPPSQVTDTQYF. CDR3 nucleotides: TGTGCCAGCCCGCCCTCCCAGGTCACAGATACGCAGTATTTT.

The chain joins TRBV7-9 to TRBJ2-4; 8 nucleotides match TRBD2. The CDR3 has 19 amino acids. J gave up 1 base and V 5 bases, and 16 bases lay outside the gene matches. CDR1 and CDR2 (germline): SEHNR, FQNEAQ (reference sequence). The chain's CDR3 is CASSPQGAGVGLAKNIQYF. The DNA of the CDR3 is TGTGCCAGCAGCCCCCAGGGAGCGGGAGTTGGGTTGGCCAAAAACATTCAGTACTTC.

The chain is built from TRBV18 and TRBJ1-1; possibly TRBD1 for D (6 bases). The CDR3 has 20 residues. CDR1 KGHSH and CDR2 LQKENI come from the germline V gene. V was clipped by 3 bases and J by 0 bases, with 26 bases between them. CDR3 nucleotide sequence: TGTGCCAGCTCACCGACCAGGGGCCGGAGGGGGGGGAACATGAACACTGAAGCTTTCTTT. Its translation is CASSPTRGRRGGNMNTEAFF.

The chain carries TRBV19 and TRBJ2-7; 7 nucleotides agree with TRBD2. The V gene's germline CDR1 is LNHDA and CDR2 SQIVND (reference sequence). V shed 6 bases and J 6 bases; nucleotides not matched to a gene: 11. The CDR3 sequence is 14 residues long. The CDR3 nucleotides are TGTGCCAGTAGCGACCGCGGGAGAGGCGGCGAGCAGTACTTC. Amino acid sequence: CASSDRGRGGEQYF.

This chain joins TRBV18 and TRBJ1-2; D uncertain. The germline gives CDR1 KGHSH, CDR2 LQKENI. V lost 1 base to trimming and J lost 8 bases, with 8 bases between them. CDR3 size: 12 residues. This CDR3 is CASSPQGGGYTF. CDR3 coding DNA: TGTGCCAGCTCACCACAGGGCGGGGGCTACACCTTC.

Concerning this clone itself: This specimen includes other DNA sequences encoding the same CDR3. This chain joins TRBV4-1 and TRBJ1-1; unclear D gene. With 0 bases removed from V and 3 bases from J, the gap between germline ends came to 5 bases. Per the germline V gene, CDR1 is MGHRA and CDR2 is YSYEKL. The CDR3 is made up of 13 amino acids. Here the CDR3 reads CASSQERDTEAFF. CDR3 bases: TGCGCCAGCAGCCAAGAACGGGACACTGAAGCTTTCTTT.

The chain joins TRBV4-1 to TRBJ2-1; D unresolved. Germline values: CDR1 MGHRA, CDR2 YSYEKL. This CDR3 is 14 amino acids long. The V gene lost 1 base and the J gene lost 9 bases, with 13 bases spanning the gap. This chain's CDR3 is CASSQVRSAGEQFF. DNA of the CDR3: TGCGCCAGCAGCCAAGTGCGTTCGGCTGGTGAGCAGTTCTTC.

The chain employs TRBV28 and TRBJ2-7; D unclear. The CDR3 runs to 12 residues. V lost 3 bases and J 6 bases, leaving 9 bases between the germline ends. Germline-derived CDR1 and CDR2 are MDHEN and SYDVKM. Written as DNA, the CDR3 is TGTGCCAGCAGTTTGGGGATGGGCGAGCAGTACTTC. It codes for CASSLGMGEQYF.

This chain connects TRBV7-2 to TRBJ2-7; D is perhaps TRBD1 (7 bases). The germline CDR1 and CDR2 sequences are SGHTA and FQGNSA. CDR3 length: 13 residues. V gave up 7 bases and J gave up 3 bases, with 13 bases separating them. The CDR3 DNA is TGTGCCAGCACCAACAGGGGAGGCTACGAGCAGTACTTC. Translating it yields CASTNRGGYEQYF.

The chain couples TRBV9 to TRBJ2-1, with D hard to call. There are 12 residues in the CDR3. The germline V and J ends were trimmed by 3 bases and 8 bases, with 9 bases remaining between them. The germline gives CDR1 SGDLS, CDR2 YYNGEE. The CDR3 DNA reads as TGTGCCAGCAGCGAATCTACGGATGAGCAGTTCTTC. Its protein product is CASSESTDEQFF. Filled out from reference TRBV9 and TRBJ2-1, the complete variable domain reads DSGVTQTPKHLITATGQRVTLRCSPRSGDLSVYWYQQSLDQGLQFLIQYYNGEERAKGNILERFSAQQFPDLHSELNLSSLELGDSALYFCASSESTDEQFFGPGTRLTVL.

The chain couples TRBV28 to TRBJ2-2; 12 positions agree with TRBD1. The CDR3 totals 16 residues. The germline V gene has CDR1 MDHEN and CDR2 SYDVKM. With 6 bases clipped from V and 5 bases from J, the junction kept 7 bases outside the gene matches. CDR3 DNA: TGTGCCAGCAGAACACCGGGACAGGGGGCAACCGGGGAGCTGTTTTTT. This translates into CASRTPGQGATGELFF.

Worth noting for this clone: A much bigger clone sits one base away, suggesting this may be a read error. The rearrangement links TRBV5-6 to TRBJ2-5; 14 bases agree with TRBD2. V was clipped by 0 bases and J by 2 bases; unmatched bases: 0. The CDR3 is 16 amino acids. Looked up from germline, CDR1 is SGHDT and CDR2 is YYEEEE. Written as DNA, the CDR3 is TGTGCCAGCAGCTTGGGACTAGCGGGAGGGCAAGAGACCCAGTACTTC. Its protein product is CASSLGLAGGQETQYF.

The J gene is TRBJ2-2, the V gene TRBV5-6; D perhaps matches TRBD1 (6 bases). The CDR3 is 17 residues long. Germline CDR1 is SGHDT and CDR2 is YYEEEE. V lost 1 base, J lost 3 bases, and 16 bases lay in between. The CDR3 spells CASSLLGTKRDTGELFF. CDR3 sequence (DNA): TGTGCCAGCAGCTTGTTGGGGACAAAAAGGGACACCGGGGAGCTGTTTTTT.

The chain couples TRBV29-1 to TRBJ2-5; D is unresolved. Germline V CDR1 and CDR2: SQVTM, ANQGSEA. Trimming took 2 bases from V and 1 from J, leaving 8 bases between them. This CDR3 spans 13 amino acids. CDR3 sequence (DNA): TGCAGCGTTGAACCGACATTCCAAGAGACCCAGTACTTC. Amino acids: CSVEPTFQETQYF.

V usage is TRBV27 and J usage is TRBJ1-1, with D unresolved. With 5 bases removed from V and 1 base from J, the gap between germline ends came to 26 bases. Germline V gene data show CDR1 as MNHEY and CDR2 as SMNVEV (reference sequence). This CDR3 spans 19 amino acids. CDR3 coding DNA: TGTGCCAGCAGTACAAAATCACGGACCGACTTAATCGGGAACACTGAAGCTTTCTTT. The encoded protein is CASSTKSRTDLIGNTEAFF.

The CDR3 protein is CASSLTSSSYEQYF. In nucleotides, the CDR3 is TGCGCCAGCAGCTTAACGTCGAGCTCCTACGAGCAGTACTTC. The V and J genes are TRBV5-1 and TRBJ2-7, with no clear D. V lost 2 bases and J 0 bases, leaving 9 bases between the germline ends. Germline values: CDR1 SGHRS, CDR2 YFSETQ. The CDR3 spans 14 residues. Supplemented by reference TRBV5-1 and TRBJ2-7, the full variable domain reads KAGVTQTPRYLIKTRGQQVTLSCSPISGHRSVSWYQQTPGQGLQFLFEYFSETQRNKGNFPGRFSGRQFSNSRSEMNVSTLELGDSALYLCASSLTSSSYEQYFGPGTRLTVT.

The chain combines TRBV18 with TRBJ1-3; D might be TRBD1 (6 bases). V lost 6 bases and J 0 bases, leaving 9 bases between the germline ends. The CDR3 length is 14 residues. Germline V gene sequence: CDR1 KGHSH, CDR2 LQKENI. The CDR3 sequence is CASSRGPSGNTIYF. CDR3 in DNA: TGTGCCAGCTCCAGGGGACCCTCTGGAAACACCATATATTTT.

J is TRBJ1-5 and V is TRBV18; 7 nucleotides align to TRBD1. There are 15 residues in the CDR3. V dropped 0 bases and J dropped 4; count of bases not matched to a gene: 3. The V gene's germline CDR1 is KGHSH and CDR2 LQKENI. CDR3: CASSPPGQLNQPQHF. The DNA of the CDR3 is TGTGCCAGCTCACCACCGGGACAGCTTAATCAGCCCCAGCATTTT. The complete variable domain, with remaining parts taken from reference TRBV18 and TRBJ1-5, reads NAGVMQNPRHLVRRRGQEARLRCSPMKGHSHVYWYRQLPEEGLKFMVYLQKENIIDESGMPKERFSAEFPKEGPSILRIQQVVRGDSAAYFCASSPPGQLNQPQHFGDGTRLSIL.

The rearrangement uses TRBV4-1 and TRBJ1-2; perhaps TRBD1 as D (6 bases). The CDR3 length is 14 residues. V lost 4 bases to trimming and J lost 3 bases, with 12 bases between them. Per the germline V gene, CDR1 is MGHRA and CDR2 is YSYEKL. CDR3 coding DNA: TGCGCCAGCAGCCGACAGGTTGGGGACTATGGCTACACCTTC. This encodes CASSRQVGDYGYTF.

The chain carries TRBV5-1 and TRBJ2-2; D is ambiguous. CDR3 size: 13 residues. Germline CDR1 is SGHRS and CDR2 is YFSETQ. V was pared by 5 bases and J by 2 bases, with 7 bases between. CDR3 nucleotide sequence: TGCGCCAGCAGAATAGGTAACACCGGGGAGCTGTTTTTT. Translating it yields CASRIGNTGELFF.

In DNA, the CDR3 is TGTGCCACCAAGGGACAGGGTTTCTACGAGCAGTACTTC. This gives the protein CATKGQGFYEQYF. This chain connects TRBV2 to TRBJ2-7; TRBD1 agrees at 9 bases. The CDR3 sequence is 13 residues long. Germline loops: CDR1 SNHLY, CDR2 FYNNEI. Trimming at V came to 10 bases and at J to 3 bases, leaving 7 bases not matched to a gene.

This clone was picked up a small number of times. The rearrangement links TRBV4-2 to TRBJ1-5; no clear D. Trimming stripped 3 bases from V and 7 bases from J, with 13 bases between. This CDR3 is built from 14 residues. Germline CDR1 reads LGHNA; CDR2 reads YNFKEQ. The CDR3 protein is CASSQGRVGQPQHF. The DNA for the CDR3 is TGTGCCAGCAGCCAGGGTAGGGTAGGACAGCCCCAGCATTTT.